A single sample gave rise to the 27 T cell receptor beta chains below, sequenced in a study of blood T cell repertoires in COVID-19. Sequencing was performed with immunoSEQ multiplex PCR; in TCRdb, only in-frame clones are kept and a portion is missing. Here the sample spans roughly 55,000 clones, about four fifths being singletons. Material for sequencing was peripheral blood. These receptors all come from a woman in her fifties or sixties with acute or convalescent COVID-19.

The chain carries TRBV18 and TRBJ1-1, with 8 bases aligning to TRBD1. Germline CDR1 KGHSH, CDR2 LQKENI. The V and J ends lost 5 bases and 0 bases, in that order; junction bases with no gene match: 2. This CDR3 is built from 14 residues. CDR3 bases: TGTGCCAGCTCAAAGGGACAGGTGAACACTGAAGCTTTCTTT. Protein: CASSKGQVNTEAFF.

The chain links TRBV4-2 to TRBJ2-1; TRBD2 aligns across 10 bases. This CDR3 is built from 16 residues. V lost 1 base, J lost 5 bases, and 5 bases stayed unmatched. CDR1 and CDR2 from the germline V gene are LGHNA and YNFKEQ. The CDR3, as DNA: TGTGCCAGCAGCCAAGGCGGGACTAGCGCTCACAATGAGCAGTTCTTC. This codes for CASSQGGTSAHNEQFF.

This rearrangement joins TRBV11-2 to TRBJ1-6, with a possible D match to TRBD1 (6 bases). This CDR3 contains 14 residues. Trimming stripped 5 bases from V and 5 bases from J, with 10 bases between. CDR1 is SGHAT, CDR2 FQNNGV, per germline. CDR3 region: CASSLRTDNSPLHF. CDR3 nucleotide sequence: TGTGCCAGCAGCCTAAGGACAGATAATTCACCCCTCCACTTT. Using reference TRBV11-2 and TRBJ1-6 for the parts outside the CDR3, the full variable domain is EAGVAQSPRYKIIEKRQSVAFWCNPISGHATLYWYQQILGQGPKLLIQFQNNGVVDDSQLPKDRFSAERLKGVDSTLKIQPAKLEDSAVYLCASSLRTDNSPLHFGNGTRLTVT.

The genes are TRBV7-3 and TRBJ2-2, with 7 bases lining up with TRBD1. The CDR3 totals 16 residues. V trimming: 4 bases; J trimming: 1 base; junction bases outside the gene matches: 6. CDR1 and CDR2 from the germline V gene are SGHTA and FQGTGA. The CDR3 DNA reads as TGTGCCAGCAGCTCCCAGCCAGGGGGGAACACCGGGGAGCTGTTTTTT. It encodes CASSSQPGGNTGELFF. The full variable domain, its missing parts supplied by reference TRBV7-3 and TRBJ2-2, is GAGVSQTPSNKVTEKGKYVELRCDPISGHTALYWYRQSLGQGPEFLIYFQGTGAADDSGLPNDRFFAVRPEGSVSTLKIQRTERGDSAVYLCASSSQPGGNTGELFFGEGSRLTVL.

The chain employs TRBV5-6 and TRBJ1-2, with 7 positions matching TRBD1. The germline V gene has CDR1 SGHDT and CDR2 YYEEEE. Trimming at V came to 2 bases and at J to 6 bases, leaving 22 bases not matched to a gene. This CDR3 spans 19 amino acids. This CDR3 reads CASSLLGPGQMGVGDGYTF. The CDR3 region has the DNA TGTGCCAGCAGCTTACTAGGGCCGGGACAGATGGGGGTAGGAGATGGCTACACCTTC.

The chain uses TRBV5-4 and TRBJ2-7; 7 bases match TRBD2. V trimming: 7 bases; J trimming: 0 bases; junction bases outside the gene matches: 7. The CDR3 totals 14 residues. Germline assignment: CDR1 SGHNT and CDR2 YYREEE (reference sequence). The CDR3 loop reads CASRASGSSYEQYF. In DNA, the CDR3 is TGTGCCAGCCGGGCTAGCGGAAGCTCCTACGAGCAGTACTTC. The whole variable domain, filled in from reference TRBV5-4 and TRBJ2-7, reads ETGVTQSPTHLIKTRGQQVTLRCSSQSGHNTVSWYQQALGQGPQFIFQYYREEENGRGNFPPRFSGLQFPNYSSELNVNALELDDSALYLCASRASGSSYEQYFGPGTRLTVT.

V is TRBV5-1 and J is TRBJ2-3; the D gene is possibly TRBD2 (5 bases). The V end was cut by 2 bases, the J end by 1 base, with 8 bases between. The CDR3 is made up of 14 amino acids. Germline V lookup: CDR1 SGHRS, CDR2 YFSETQ. The CDR3 spells CASSFTSRTDTQYF. The CDR3 DNA sequence: TGCGCCAGCAGCTTCACTAGTCGCACAGATACGCAGTATTTT.

V is TRBV18 and J is TRBJ1-6; 7 positions match TRBD1. Trimming at V came to 6 bases and at J to 7 bases, leaving 6 bases not matched to a gene. The CDR3 is 14 residues long. Germline CDR1 reads KGHSH; CDR2 reads LQKENI. In DNA form, the CDR3 reads TGTGCCAGCTCCCCCGACAGGGCCAATTCACCCCTCCACTTT. It yields the protein CASSPDRANSPLHF.

CDR3 amino acids: CAVDSPNEKLFF. For the CDR3, the DNA is TGTGCCGTTGACAGTCCTAATGAAAAACTGTTTTTT. V is TRBV7-2 and J is TRBJ1-4; tentative D call: TRBD1 (5 bases). V was cut by 11 bases and J by 3 bases, with 10 bases left in between. Germline CDR1 and CDR2: SGHTA and FQGNSA. This CDR3 is built from 12 residues.

V and J are TRBV30 and TRBJ1-5; possibly TRBD1 for D (5 bases). Germline V gene data show CDR1 as GTSNPN and CDR2 as SVGIG (reference sequence). This CDR3 is 13 amino acids long. The V and J ends lost 2 bases and 5 bases respectively, with 10 bases between them. The CDR3: CAWSKGSYQPQHF. CDR3 nucleotide sequence: TGTGCCTGGAGTAAGGGGTCCTATCAGCCCCAGCATTTT.

V is TRBV9 and J is TRBJ1-1; D not resolved. V shed 0 bases and J shed 1 base, with 7 bases lying between them. Germline loops: CDR1 SGDLS, CDR2 YYNGEE. The CDR3 is 14 amino acids. CDR3 sequence reads: CASSVEAQNTEAFF. The CDR3 coding sequence is TGTGCCAGCAGCGTAGAAGCGCAGAACACTGAAGCTTTCTTT.

The chain recombines TRBV9 with TRBJ1-5, with TRBD1 matching over 8 bases. Germline V gives CDR1 SGDLS, CDR2 YYNGEE. CDR3 length equals 14 residues. The ends lost 3 bases at V and 7 bases at J; junction bases unmatched: 6. For the CDR3, the DNA is TGTGCCAGCAGCGAGGGACAGGTGGGCCAGCCCCAGCATTTT. As protein: CASSEGQVGQPQHF. The complete variable domain, with remaining parts taken from reference TRBV9 and TRBJ1-5, reads DSGVTQTPKHLITATGQRVTLRCSPRSGDLSVYWYQQSLDQGLQFLIQYYNGEERAKGNILERFSAQQFPDLHSELNLSSLELGDSALYFCASSEGQVGQPQHFGDGTRLSIL.

The V gene is TRBV5-1, the J gene TRBJ2-7; 7 bases map to TRBD2. Germline CDR1 is SGHRS and CDR2 is YFSETQ. This CDR3 comprises 15 residues. Losses at the gene ends were 0 bases for V and 6 bases for J; bases not matched to a gene: 9. The CDR3 nucleotides read TGCGCCAGCAGCTTGGCCGGCGGGAGCTCGGGCGAGCAGTACTTC. Its translation is CASSLAGGSSGEQYF.

The chain combines TRBV19 with TRBJ1-1; D uncertain. The CDR3 length is 14 residues. V dropped 8 bases and J dropped 0 bases, with 13 bases sitting between them. Per the germline V gene, CDR1 is LNHDA and CDR2 is SQIVND (reference sequence). In DNA form, the CDR3 reads TGTGCCAGTCATAGAACGGGGTTGAACACTGAAGCTTTCTTT. It codes for CASHRTGLNTEAFF. Filled out from reference TRBV19 and TRBJ1-1, the complete variable domain reads DGGITQSPKYLFRKEGQNVTLSCEQNLNHDAMYWYRQDPGQGLRLIYYSQIVNDFQKGDIAEGYSVSREKKESFPLTVTSAQKNPTAFYLCASHRTGLNTEAFFGQGTRLTVV.

This clone was seen ten or more times. V usage is TRBV18 and J usage is TRBJ1-5; D ambiguous. V lost 6 bases to trimming and J lost 4 bases, with 10 bases between them. Germline V gives CDR1 KGHSH, CDR2 LQKENI. The CDR3 extends over 13 amino acids. This CDR3 reads CASSLEINQPQHF. The CDR3 DNA sequence: TGTGCCAGCTCCCTGGAGATAAATCAGCCCCAGCATTTT.

J is TRBJ2-7 and V is TRBV3-1 (or the pseudogene TRBV3-2); possibly TRBD2 for D (5 bases). Germline-derived CDR1 and CDR2 are LGHDT and YNNKEL (reference sequence). This CDR3 has 12 amino acids. V lost 4 bases and J 6 bases, leaving 10 bases between the germline ends. CDR3 region: CASSRPGLEQYF. In DNA form, the CDR3 reads TGTGCCAGCAGCCGCCCAGGACTCGAGCAGTACTTC.

In nucleotides, the CDR3 is TGTGCCAGCAGCTTCGAGTCAGGCACCACTGAAGCTTTCTTT. This translates into CASSFESGTTEAFF. The chain employs TRBV5-5 and TRBJ1-1, with no clear D. Trimming cost V 2 bases and J 4 bases, with 12 bases left between them. The germline CDR1 and CDR2 sequences are SGHKS and YYEKEE (reference sequence). The CDR3 has 14 residues.

V usage is TRBV7-3 and J usage is TRBJ2-1, with D maybe TRBD2 (5 bases). Per the germline V gene, CDR1 is SGHTA and CDR2 is FQGTGA. The CDR3 is made up of 11 amino acids. Trimming left V 2 bases short and J 9 bases short, with 5 bases between. The CDR3 DNA sequence: TGTGCCAGCAGCTTAGGAGGTGAGCAGTTCTTC. Amino acid sequence: CASSLGGEQFF.

V is TRBV6-1 and J is TRBJ2-2; TRBD1 matches at 9 bases. Looked up from germline, CDR1 is MNHNS and CDR2 is SASEGT. Unmatched junction bases numbered 12, after V lost 3 bases and J lost 7 bases. The CDR3 is 17 residues long. The CDR3 loop is CASSEFRRQGVSGELFF. The CDR3 DNA reads TGTGCCAGCAGTGAGTTCCGGAGACAGGGGGTGAGCGGGGAGCTGTTTTTT.

V and J are TRBV2 and TRBJ2-3; a possible D gene is TRBD1 (6 bases). Germline V gives CDR1 SNHLY, CDR2 FYNNEI. CDR3 size: 15 residues. V was trimmed by 7 bases and J by 4 bases, leaving 18 bases between them. CDR3 sequence reads: CASNRDMQVSDTQYF. CDR3 in DNA: TGTGCCAGCAACCGGGACATGCAAGTCTCAGATACGCAGTATTTT.

The chain has TRBV5-1 and TRBJ1-2; D unclear. Germline V gene data show CDR1 as SGHRS and CDR2 as YFSETQ. The CDR3 extends over 12 amino acids. With 3 bases removed from V and 3 bases from J, the gap between germline ends came to 6 bases. This chain's CDR3 is CASSSGDYGYTF. CDR3 coding DNA: TGCGCCAGCAGCTCCGGGGACTATGGCTACACCTTC.

V gene TRBV4-2 combines with J gene TRBJ2-3, with 12 positions matching TRBD2. Germline V gene lookup returns CDR1 LGHNA and CDR2 YNFKEQ. The CDR3 is 14 amino acids. The V and J ends lost 8 bases and 6 bases, in that order; junction bases with no gene match: 6. CDR3: CASALAGGVDTQYF. The CDR3 coding sequence is TGTGCCAGCGCACTAGCGGGGGGAGTCGATACGCAGTATTTT.

The rearrangement uses TRBV11-2 and TRBJ1-5, with 7 bases lining up with TRBD1. Trimming took 5 bases from V and 6 from J; bases not matched to a gene: 13. Germline CDR1 reads SGHAT; CDR2 reads FQNNGV. The CDR3 runs to 16 residues. CDR3 nucleotide sequence: TGTGCCAGCAGCAGAGGGGGCTCCGGCCCGCGTCAGCCCCAGCATTTT. This gives the protein CASSRGGSGPRQPQHF. Based on the CDR3 plus reference TRBV11-2 and TRBJ1-5, the full variable domain is EAGVAQSPRYKIIEKRQSVAFWCNPISGHATLYWYQQILGQGPKLLIQFQNNGVVDDSQLPKDRFSAERLKGVDSTLKIQPAKLEDSAVYLCASSRGGSGPRQPQHFGDGTRLSIL.

The V and J genes are TRBV6-5 and TRBJ2-3; perhaps TRBD2 as D (7 bases). Trimming shortened V by 7 bases and J by 1 base, and 15 bases separated the two germline ends. This CDR3 has 15 residues. Germline CDR1 MNHEY, CDR2 SVGAGI. The DNA for the CDR3 is TGTGCCAGCAACCTAGGAGGGGGGGGCACAGATACGCAGTATTTT. As protein: CASNLGGGGTDTQYF.

This chain links TRBV5-8 with TRBJ2-3; D is ambiguous. CDR1 and CDR2 from the germline V gene are SGHTS and YDEGEE. This CDR3 spans 11 amino acids. Trimming took 6 bases from V and 10 from J, leaving 12 bases between them. Here the CDR3 reads CASTDWVSQYF. CDR3 nucleotide sequence: TGTGCCAGCACCGACTGGGTGTCGCAGTATTTT. The full variable domain, its missing parts supplied by reference TRBV5-8 and TRBJ2-3, is EAGVTQSPTHLIKTRGQQATLRCSPISGHTSVYWYQQALGLGLQFLLWYDEGEERNRGNFPPRFSGRQFPNYSSELNVNALELEDSALYLCASTDWVSQYFGPGTRLTVL.

The chain carries TRBV7-9 and TRBJ1-2, with 10 bases lining up with TRBD1. Germline V CDR1 and CDR2: SEHNR, FQNEAQ (reference sequence). The CDR3 length is 15 residues. With V trimmed by 3 bases and J by 5 bases, 6 bases remained unmatched. Written as DNA, the CDR3 is TGTGCCAGCAGCTTGGGACAGGGGACCCTTTATGGCTACACCTTC. Its translation is CASSLGQGTLYGYTF.

The rearrangement uses TRBV10-3 and TRBJ2-1; 7 nucleotides agree with TRBD1. The CDR3 contains 13 residues. J gave up 6 bases and V 4 bases, and 3 bases lay outside the gene matches. From germline, CDR1 is ENHRY and CDR2 SYGVKD. For the CDR3, the DNA is TGTGCCATCAGTGGTTCAGGGGGCAATGAGCAGTTCTTC. Its protein is CAISGSGGNEQFF.